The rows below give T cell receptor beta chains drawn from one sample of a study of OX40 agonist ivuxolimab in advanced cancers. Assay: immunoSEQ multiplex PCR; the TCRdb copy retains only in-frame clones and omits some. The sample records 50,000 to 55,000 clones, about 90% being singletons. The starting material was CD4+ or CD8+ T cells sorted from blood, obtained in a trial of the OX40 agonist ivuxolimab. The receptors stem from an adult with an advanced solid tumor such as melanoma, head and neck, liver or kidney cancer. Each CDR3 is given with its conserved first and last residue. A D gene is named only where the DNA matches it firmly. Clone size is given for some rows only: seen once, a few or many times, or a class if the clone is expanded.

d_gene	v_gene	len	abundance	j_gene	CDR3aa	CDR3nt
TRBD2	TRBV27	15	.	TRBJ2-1	CASSSERESVYEQFF	TGTGCCAGCAGTTCAGAGCGGGAGAGCGTGTATGAGCAGTTCTTC
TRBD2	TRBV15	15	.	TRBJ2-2	CATTPGGIYTGELFF	TGTGCCACCACCCCGGGGGGAATATACACCGGGGAGCTGTTTTTT
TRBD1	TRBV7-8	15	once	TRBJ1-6	CASNPDRGFNSPLHF	TGTGCCAGCAACCCGGACAGGGGATTTAATTCACCCCTCCACTTT
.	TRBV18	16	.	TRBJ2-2	CASSPTNGPNTGELFF	TGTGCCAGCTCACCAACGAACGGGCCGAACACCGGGGAGCTGTTTTTT
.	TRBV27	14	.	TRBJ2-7	CASSLFEDSYEQYF	TGTGCCAGCAGTTTATTTGAGGACTCCTACGAGCAGTACTTC
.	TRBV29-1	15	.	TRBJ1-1	CSAGMSGEGPRGAFF	TGCAGCGCCGGGATGTCTGGGGAAGGTCCTAGGGGAGCTTTCTTT
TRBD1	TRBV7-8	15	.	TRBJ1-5	CASNEGQGGSQPQHF	TGTGCCAGCAACGAGGGACAGGGAGGTAGTCAGCCCCAGCATTTT
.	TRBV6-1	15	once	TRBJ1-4	CASSEAPRVGVELFF	TGTGCCAGCAGTGAAGCGCCCAGGGTCGGGGTTGAACTGTTTTTT
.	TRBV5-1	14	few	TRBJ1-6	CASSWETGRSPLHF	TGCGCCAGCAGCTGGGAAACAGGGAGGTCACCCCTCCACTTT
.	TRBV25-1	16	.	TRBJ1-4	CASANGVLNSNEKLFF	TGTGCCAGCGCCAATGGGGTACTGAATTCTAATGAAAAACTGTTTTTT
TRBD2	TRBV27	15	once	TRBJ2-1	CASSLETSSHNEQFF	TGTGCCAGCAGTTTAGAGACTAGCAGTCACAATGAGCAGTTCTTC
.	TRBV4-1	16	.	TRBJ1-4	CASSLPPQGTNEKLFF	TGCGCCAGCAGCCTTCCCCCCCAGGGCACTAATGAAAAACTGTTTTTT
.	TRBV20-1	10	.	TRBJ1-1	CSAIGSEAFF	TGCAGTGCAATAGGGTCTGAAGCTTTCTTT
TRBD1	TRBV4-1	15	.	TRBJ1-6	CASSREATGDSPLHF	TGCGCCAGCAGCCGAGAGGCGACAGGGGATTCACCCCTCCACTTT
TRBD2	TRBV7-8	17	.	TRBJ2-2	CASSPPRGGIVTGELFF	TGTGCCAGCAGCCCCCCTCGGGGGGGGATTGTGACCGGGGAGCTGTTTTTT
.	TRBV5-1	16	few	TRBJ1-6	CASSLSFDEDNSPLHF	TGCGCCAGCAGCTTGAGCTTCGACGAGGACAATTCACCCCTCCACTTT
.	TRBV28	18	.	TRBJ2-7	CASSSYKSSSGSSYEQYF	TGTGCCAGCAGTTCCTACAAATCGTCTTCGGGAAGCTCCTACGAGCAGTACTTC
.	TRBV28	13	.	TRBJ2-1	CASSRPRVDEQFF	TGTGCCAGCAGTAGGCCCAGGGTCGATGAGCAGTTCTTC
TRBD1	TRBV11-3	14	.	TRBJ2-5	CASSARQGSGEQYF	TGTGCCAGCAGCGCCCGACAGGGTTCCGGGGAGCAGTACTTC
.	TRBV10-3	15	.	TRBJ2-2	CAISGGQGRAGELFF	TGTGCCATCAGTGGAGGGCAGGGTCGGGCCGGGGAGCTGTTTTTT
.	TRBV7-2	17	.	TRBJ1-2	CASSPNLGQGRFDGYTF	TGTGCCAGCAGCCCCAATCTCGGCCAGGGGCGGTTCGATGGCTACACCTTC
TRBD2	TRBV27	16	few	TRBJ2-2	CASSTRTSGNTGELFF	TGTGCCAGCAGCACCAGGACTAGCGGGAACACCGGGGAGCTGTTTTTT